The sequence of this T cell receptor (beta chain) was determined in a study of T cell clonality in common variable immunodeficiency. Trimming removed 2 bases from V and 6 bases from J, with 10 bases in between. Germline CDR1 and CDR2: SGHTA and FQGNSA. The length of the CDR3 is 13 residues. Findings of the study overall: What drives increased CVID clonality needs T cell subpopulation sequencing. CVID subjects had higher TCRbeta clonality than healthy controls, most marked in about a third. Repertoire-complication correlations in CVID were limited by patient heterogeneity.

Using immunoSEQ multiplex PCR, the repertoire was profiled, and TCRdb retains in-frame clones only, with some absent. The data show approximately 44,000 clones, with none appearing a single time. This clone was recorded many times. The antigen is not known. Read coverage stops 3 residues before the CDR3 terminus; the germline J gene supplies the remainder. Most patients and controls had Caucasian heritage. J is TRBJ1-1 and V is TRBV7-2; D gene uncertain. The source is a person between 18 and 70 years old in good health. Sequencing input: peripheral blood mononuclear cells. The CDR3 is CASSLRQSSEAFF. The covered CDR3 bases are TGTGCCAGCAGCTTAAGACAATCCTCTGAA.